These 10 T cell receptor beta chains originate from one sample sequenced in a study of shared clonotypes between healthy human individuals. Only in-frame clones appear in the TCRdb table, and some are missing; sequencing was by immunoSEQ multiplex PCR. The table has fewer than 600,000 clones, around three quarters seen once; the top ten hold more than 10%. Sequencing used PBMCs. The receptor set was obtained from a woman aged 40 to 49 in good health. Some clones in this sample may be carry-over from other donors' samples.

V and J are TRBV19 and TRBJ2-7; 8 nucleotides line up with TRBD1. V shed 3 bases, J shed 2 bases, and the junction held 6 bases outside the gene matches. There are 15 residues in the CDR3. Germline CDR1 LNHDA, CDR2 SQIVND (reference sequence). The CDR3 loop is CASSMGDRPPYEQYF. CDR3 sequence (DNA): TGTGCCAGTAGTATGGGGGACAGGCCACCCTACGAGCAGTACTTC.

This CDR3 is CASRLGERSSYNEQFF. CDR3 DNA sequence: TGTGCAAGTCGCTTAGGTGAGCGGAGCTCCTACAATGAGCAGTTCTTC. The V call is TRBV12-2, the J call TRBJ2-1; the listed D gene, TRBD2, was not tested against the DNA. TRBV12-2 is recorded as a pseudogene. CDR3 size: 16 residues.

V is TRBV30 and J is TRBJ1-2; D is possibly TRBD1 (5 bases). V was trimmed by 3 bases and J by 3 bases, leaving 14 bases between them. CDR1 is GTSNPN and CDR2 is SVGIG in the germline V gene (reference sequence). The CDR3 is 14 amino acids. CDR3 in amino acids: CAWSGGQGDYGYTF. For the CDR3, the DNA is TGTGCCTGGAGCGGGGGTCAGGGAGACTATGGCTACACCTTC. The full variable domain, its missing parts supplied by reference TRBV30 and TRBJ1-2, is SQTIHQWPATLVQPVGSPLSLECTVEGTSNPNLYWYRQAAGRGLQLLFYSVGIGQISSEVPQNLSASRPQDRQFILSSKKLLLSDSGFYLCAWSGGQGDYGYTFGSGTRLTVV.

V usage is TRBV7-9 and J usage is TRBJ1-3; D perhaps matches TRBD1 (6 bases). Germline loops: CDR1 SEHNR, CDR2 FQNEAQ (reference sequence). V was pared by 4 bases and J by 1 base, with 11 bases between. The CDR3 runs 15 residues. The CDR3 protein is CASSYLGASGNTIYF. As DNA, the CDR3 is TGTGCCAGCAGCTATTTGGGGGCATCTGGAAACACCATATATTTT.

This clone appeared once. Here the CDR3 reads CASSFYVGRLNEQFF. CDR3 coding DNA: TGTGCCAGCAGTTTTTATGTTGGGAGACTCAATGAGCAGTTCTTC. The V and J genes are TRBV28 and TRBJ2-1; a weak D match, TRBD2 (5 bases). Trimming removed 3 bases from V and 6 bases from J, with 15 bases in between. From germline, CDR1 is MDHEN and CDR2 SYDVKM. This CDR3 has 15 residues.

V gene TRBV20-1 combines with J gene TRBJ2-5; D is unresolved. The V gene's germline CDR1 is DFQATT and CDR2 SNEGSKA (reference sequence). V gave up 5 bases and J gave up 0 bases, with 4 bases separating them. This CDR3 is built from 11 residues. The CDR3 coding sequence is TGCAGTGCTGCTTACCAAGAGACCCAGTACTTC. Encoded protein: CSAAYQETQYF.

This chain joins TRBV15 and TRBJ1-2, with D tentatively TRBD1 (6 bases). The germline V gene encodes CDR1 LNHNV and CDR2 YYDKDF (reference sequence). The V end lost 0 bases, the J end lost 2 bases, and 7 bases lay between the germline ends. The CDR3 has 14 amino acids. CDR3 amino acids: CATSRDRGNYGYTF. The CDR3 DNA is TGTGCCACCAGCAGAGACAGGGGAAACTATGGCTACACCTTC.

This clone appeared a few times. The rearrangement links TRBV29-1 to TRBJ2-3; 8 positions match TRBD1. The germline gives CDR1 SQVTM, CDR2 ANQGSEA. After removal of 7 bases from V and 2 bases from J, the junction contained 14 bases not matched to a gene. CDR3 length equals 16 residues. CDR3 loop: CSAQGTGRGATDTQYF. In nucleotides, the CDR3 is TGCAGCGCCCAAGGGACAGGCCGAGGGGCCACAGATACGCAGTATTTT.

The V gene is TRBV28, the J gene TRBJ2-5, with 7 positions matching TRBD1. Germline V lookup: CDR1 MDHEN, CDR2 SYDVKM. The CDR3 sequence is 16 residues long. The trim removed 5 bases at V and 1 base at J, leaving 10 bases unmatched. The CDR3 sequence: CASSETGTALQETQYF. The CDR3 DNA reads as TGTGCCAGCAGTGAAACCGGGACAGCCCTCCAAGAGACCCAGTACTTC.

The genes are TRBV7-6 and TRBJ2-1, with D maybe TRBD2 (6 bases). This CDR3 has 19 residues. Trimming removed 5 bases from V and 5 bases from J, with 28 bases in between. Germline values: CDR1 SGHVS, CDR2 FNYEAQ. The CDR3 coding sequence is TGTGCCAGCAGCCACAATATCAGGAGGTGGGGGGATCATAACAATGAGCAGTTCTTC. It translates to CASSHNIRRWGDHNNEQFF.